What follows describes a single TCR beta chain. The antigen is unknown. The protocol was immunoSEQ multiplex PCR, while the TCRdb copy is restricted to in-frame clones and leaves out a portion. This sample has some 2,500,000 clones, with around 90% found just once. This specimen comes from a study of shared clonotypes between healthy human individuals. Overall study results and limits: A reduction in generation probabilities was seen for non-shared clonotypes relative to those shared by all four donors. Among donors, the sharing of clonotypes was expected to be influenced by sequencing depth.

The TCR comes from a man aged 18-30 years in good health. Some clones in this sample may be carry-over from other donors' samples. Specimen: naive CD4+ T cells from PBMCs. The subset denotes: CD45RA+ positively selected.

CDR3 in DNA: TGTGCCAGCAGCAGGGACATTCAAGAGACCCAGTACTTC. It encodes CASSRDIQETQYF. J is TRBJ2-5 and V is TRBV7-2, with a possible D match to TRBD1 (6 bases). This CDR3 comprises 13 residues. Trimming cost V 5 bases and J 2 bases, with 9 bases left between them. Germline V gene lookup returns CDR1 SGHTA and CDR2 FQGNSA.